Listed here is a single T cell receptor beta chain. The antigen is not known. The ends were cut back, 4 bases at V and 9 bases at J, with 11 bases in the middle. This CDR3 region has 13 residues. The V gene's germline CDR1 is SGDLS and CDR2 YYNGEE. The source of the sample is a study of OX40 agonist ivuxolimab in advanced cancers. General study findings and limits: At 0.1 to 3.0 mg/kg and by week 6, CD4+ and CD8+ T cells in the blood had expanded clonally.

TCRdb keeps only in-frame clones here, not all; method: immunoSEQ multiplex PCR. The sample consists of about 40,000 clones, 92% of them appearing once. The rearrangement joins TRBV9 to TRBJ1-6; D ambiguous. Here the sequenced sample was CD4+ or CD8+ T cells sorted from blood, taken in a trial of the OX40 agonist ivuxolimab. This clonotype originated in an adult with an advanced solid tumor such as melanoma, head and neck, liver or kidney cancer. CDR3 coding DNA: TGTGCCAGCAGCCCAGGAGTAAGTTCACCCCTCCACTTT. Protein sequence: CASSPGVSSPLHF.